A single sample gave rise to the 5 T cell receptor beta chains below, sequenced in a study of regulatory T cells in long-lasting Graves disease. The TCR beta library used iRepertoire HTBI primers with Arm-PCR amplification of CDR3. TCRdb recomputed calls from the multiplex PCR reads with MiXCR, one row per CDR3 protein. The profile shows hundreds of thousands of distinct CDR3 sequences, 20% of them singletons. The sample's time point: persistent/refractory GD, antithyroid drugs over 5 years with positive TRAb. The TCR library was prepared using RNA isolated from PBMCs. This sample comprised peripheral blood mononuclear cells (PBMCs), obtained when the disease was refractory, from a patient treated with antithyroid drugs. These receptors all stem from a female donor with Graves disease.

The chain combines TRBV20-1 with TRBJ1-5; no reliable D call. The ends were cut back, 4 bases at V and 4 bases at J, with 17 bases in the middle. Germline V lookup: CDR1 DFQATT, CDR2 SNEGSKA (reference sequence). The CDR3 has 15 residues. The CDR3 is CSANSPAGWNQPQHF. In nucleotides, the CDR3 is TGCAGTGCTAATTCTCCCGCGGGGTGGAATCAGCCCCAGCATTTT.

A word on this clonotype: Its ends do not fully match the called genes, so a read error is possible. CDR3 coding DNA: TGTGCCAGCAGTTCCCCGGGAGGGATCGAAGAGGCCCAGTACTTC. Translation: CASSSPGGIEEAQYF. The rearrangement links TRBV12-3 or TRBV12-4 to TRBJ2-5; 8 nucleotides agree with TRBD2. This CDR3 has 15 residues.

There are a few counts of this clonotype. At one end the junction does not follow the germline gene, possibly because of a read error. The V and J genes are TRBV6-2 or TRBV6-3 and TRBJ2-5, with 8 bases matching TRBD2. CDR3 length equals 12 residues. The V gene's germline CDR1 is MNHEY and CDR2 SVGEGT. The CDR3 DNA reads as TGTACCAGCAGGCGGGAGGAAGAGACCCAGTACTTC. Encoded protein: CTSRREEETQYF.

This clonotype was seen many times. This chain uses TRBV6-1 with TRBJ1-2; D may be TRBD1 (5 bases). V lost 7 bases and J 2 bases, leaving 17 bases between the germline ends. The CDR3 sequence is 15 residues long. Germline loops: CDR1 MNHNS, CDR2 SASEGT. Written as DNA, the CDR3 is TGTGCCAGCATCCTAGGTCCGGGACCCAACTATGGCTACACCTTC. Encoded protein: CASILGPGPNYGYTF.

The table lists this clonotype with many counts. The CDR3 DNA reads TGTGCCAGCAGTTTAGATCAGGGGACAGAAACTAGCACAGATACGCAGTATTTT. Its translation: CASSLDQGTETSTDTQYF. The chain combines TRBV28 with TRBJ2-3; 7 nucleotides align to TRBD1. Germline V gene lookup returns CDR1 MDHEN and CDR2 SYDVKM. The CDR3 contains 18 residues. V lost 2 bases to trimming and J lost 0 bases; unmatched junction nucleotides: 11.